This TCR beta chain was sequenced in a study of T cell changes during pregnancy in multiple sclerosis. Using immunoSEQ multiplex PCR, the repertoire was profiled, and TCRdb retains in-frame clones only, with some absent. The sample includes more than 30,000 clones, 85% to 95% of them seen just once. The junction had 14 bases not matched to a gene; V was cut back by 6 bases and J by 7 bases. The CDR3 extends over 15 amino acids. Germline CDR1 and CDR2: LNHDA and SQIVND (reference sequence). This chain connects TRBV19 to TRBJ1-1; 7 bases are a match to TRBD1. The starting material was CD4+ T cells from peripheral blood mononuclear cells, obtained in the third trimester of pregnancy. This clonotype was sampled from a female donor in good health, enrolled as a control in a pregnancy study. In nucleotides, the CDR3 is TGTGCCAGTAGCTTACACGGGACAGACTCTTTTGAAGCTTTCTTT. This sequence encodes CASSLHGTDSFEAFF.